This T cell receptor (beta chain) comes out of a study of CD8+ T cells in alopecia areata. Study results and limitations: Tofacitinib significantly brought down scalp clonality and expanded CD8+ clones among top 100. Affected scalp, especially in alopecia totalis/universalis, had a higher clonality than normal scalp did. The study also sequences resident alphabeta T cells of normal skin in scalp samples.

This CDR3 region has 14 residues. Losses at the gene ends were 4 bases for V and 4 bases for J; bases not matched to a gene: 7. Germline V CDR1 and CDR2: SGHRS, YFSETQ. After isolation, RNA underwent reverse transcription to generate cDNA as the sequencing template. Clones were sequenced by immunoSEQ multiplex PCR, and TCRdb holds only the in-frame ones, with some missing. The table records approximately 280,000 clones, over 45% of them present only once. Turning to this clone: Its specificity is unknown.

The treatment: oral pan-JAK inhibitor, 5-10 mg twice daily. The study team obtained lesional scalp punch biopsies and peripheral blood from alopecia areata patients. This rearrangement joins TRBV5-1 to TRBJ1-1; TRBD1 matches 7 bases. Sequences were derived from CD4+ T cells sorted from blood, sampled at week 24, from a patient treated with tofacitinib. This TCR was sampled from a human donor with alopecia areata. CDR3 bases: TGCGCCAGCAGCCTAAGACAGGGAGCCACTGAAGCTTTCTTT. Protein: CASSLRQGATEAFF.